This T cell receptor (beta chain) was found in a study of PD-1 blockade in classical Hodgkin lymphoma. Sequencing was performed with immunoSEQ multiplex PCR; in TCRdb, only in-frame clones are kept and a portion is missing. The sample lists about 64,000 clones; roughly nine tenths were seen once. Germline V gene data show CDR1 as MNHEY and CDR2 as SVGAGI. The CDR3 length is 15 residues. Between the trimmed V and J ends, which lost 1 base and 4 bases, there was a span of 14 bases. Time point described: cycle 4 day 1 (C4D1), after 6 weeks of nivolumab. Exposure to brentuximab vedotin varied, and each patient had relapsed following autologous stem cell transplantation.

The V call is TRBV6-5, the J call TRBJ2-7; no firm D call. The sequences come from peripheral blood mononuclear cells (PBMCs), collected before the fourth cycle of nivolumab. The receptor's source is a human donor with classical Hodgkin lymphoma. The CDR3 bases are TGTGCCAGCAGTTACTTCCCATTCGGACGGTACGAGCAGTACTTC. Translation gives CASSYFPFGRYEQYF.